The 15 T cell receptor beta chains listed next were all sequenced from one sample in a study of Ad26.COV2.S vaccination and SARS-CoV-2 variants. Sequencing used immunoSEQ multiplex PCR; TCRdb keeps in-frame clones, though not all of them. The sample has more than 350,000 clones; 90% are singletons. Treatment specified: some 20 received Ad26.COV2.S at low or high dose, single or two shots; 5 received placebo; per-sample allocation not given. Specimens were obtained on day 63 following the first vaccine or placebo injection. This material consisted of peripheral blood, taken in a trial of Ad26.COV2.S vaccine versus placebo. The receptors originated from a person aged 18 to 59 who received the Ad26.COV2.S COVID-19 vaccine or a placebo.

The rearrangement joins TRBV29-1 to TRBJ2-3, with D unclear. CDR1 SQVTM and CDR2 ANQGSEA come from the germline V gene. V was cut by 8 bases and J by 6 bases, with 12 bases left in between. The CDR3 has 11 amino acids. The CDR3 bases are TGCAGCCTCCGAGGTTTTGATACGCAGTATTTT. This codes for CSLRGFDTQYF.

The J gene is TRBJ1-1, the V gene TRBV10-1; TRBD1 is a possible D gene (5 bases). Germline assignment: CDR1 WNHNN and CDR2 SYGVQD (reference sequence). The V and J ends lost 6 bases and 1 base respectively, with 12 bases between them. This CDR3 region has 14 residues. The CDR3 region has the DNA TGCGCCAGCAGCAGGGACTTAGGGAACACTGAAGCTTTCTTT. This translates into CASSRDLGNTEAFF.

This chain connects TRBV29-1 to TRBJ2-1; tentatively, D is TRBD2 (6 bases). The CDR3 spans 13 residues. V lost 4 bases, J lost 4 bases, and 11 bases lay in between. Germline V gives CDR1 SQVTM, CDR2 ANQGSEA. The CDR3 loop is CSVASSVYNEQFF. In DNA, the CDR3 is TGCAGCGTTGCGTCTAGCGTTTACAATGAGCAGTTCTTC.

This chain uses TRBV5-1 with TRBJ2-5, with TRBD1 matching 7 bases. Germline V gene lookup returns CDR1 SGHRS and CDR2 YFSETQ. The CDR3 covers 12 residues. V lost 2 bases and J lost 5; bases outside the gene matches: 0. The CDR3 here is CASSLQGETQYF. CDR3 sequence (DNA): TGCGCCAGCAGCTTACAGGGGGAGACCCAGTACTTC.

The CDR3 is CSASPASGRVNTGELFF. The CDR3 coding sequence is TGCAGTGCTAGTCCGGCTAGCGGGAGAGTAAACACCGGGGAGCTGTTTTTT. The gene calls are TRBV20-1 and TRBJ2-2, with 10 bases aligning to TRBD2. CDR3 length: 17 residues. Germline CDR1 is DFQATT and CDR2 is SNEGSKA (reference sequence). V shed 3 bases and J 2 bases; nucleotides not matched to a gene: 9.

The rearrangement uses TRBV2 and TRBJ1-2, with 9 bases fitting TRBD1. Germline V gives CDR1 SNHLY, CDR2 FYNNEI. V lost 6 bases to trimming and J lost 6 bases; unmatched junction nucleotides: 17. The CDR3 extends over 17 amino acids. Written as DNA, the CDR3 is TGTGCCAGCAGGGGGGAGGGACAGGGCGTGGGCTACAATGGCTACACCTTC. This codes for CASRGEGQGVGYNGYTF.

The chain has TRBV4-1 and TRBJ2-3; D is uncertain. This CDR3 spans 16 amino acids. V lost 3 bases to trimming and J lost 0 bases, with 13 bases between them. CDR1 and CDR2 from the germline V gene are MGHRA and YSYEKL. The CDR3 region is CASSQSGPPSTDTQYF. Written as DNA, the CDR3 is TGCGCCAGCAGCCAGAGTGGACCCCCTAGCACAGATACGCAGTATTTT.

This rearrangement joins TRBV11-2 to TRBJ1-2; D gene uncertain. The V end lost 0 bases, the J end lost 4 bases, and 15 bases lay between the germline ends. Germline V gives CDR1 SGHAT, CDR2 FQNNGV. The length of the CDR3 is 16 residues. The CDR3 spells CASSLEIQPTLYGYTF. As DNA, the CDR3 is TGTGCCAGCAGCTTAGAAATCCAGCCCACACTCTATGGCTACACCTTC.

The chain recombines TRBV19 with TRBJ1-5; D not certain. Germline V gives CDR1 LNHDA, CDR2 SQIVND (reference sequence). This CDR3 is built from 14 residues. V was cut by 7 bases and J by 0 bases, with 10 bases left in between. DNA of the CDR3: TGTGCCAGTAAGAACAGAAATAGCAATCAGCCCCAGCATTTT. Its protein is CASKNRNSNQPQHF.

The chain joins TRBV5-4 to TRBJ2-1; 9 positions agree with TRBD1. The V gene's germline CDR1 is SGHNT and CDR2 YYREEE (reference sequence). The V segment lost 0 bases and the J segment 5 bases; nucleotides outside the gene matches: 9. This CDR3 is 17 amino acids long. The CDR3 region is CASSLGGTGTGNNEQFF. In DNA form, the CDR3 reads TGTGCCAGCAGCTTGGGGGGGACGGGGACAGGGAACAATGAGCAGTTCTTC.

J is TRBJ2-5 and V is TRBV10-3; no clear D gene. CDR1 is ENHRY, CDR2 SYGVKD, per germline. Deletions cut 10 bases from V and 2 bases from J, with 11 bases between. The CDR3 sequence is 12 residues long. CDR3 DNA sequence: TGTGCCACCTCGGGCCCTCAAGAGACCCAGTACTTC. Translation: CATSGPQETQYF.

V gene TRBV7-3 combines with J gene TRBJ1-1; 8 bases fit TRBD1. CDR1 SGHTA and CDR2 FQGTGA come from the germline V gene. This CDR3 region has 15 residues. Trimming at V came to 5 bases and at J to 5 bases, leaving 10 bases not matched to a gene. The CDR3 is CASSILHRGGTEAFF. DNA of the CDR3: TGTGCCAGCAGCATACTTCACAGGGGGGGAACTGAAGCTTTCTTT.

The rearrangement links TRBV6-2 or TRBV6-3 to TRBJ2-2; D might be TRBD2 (6 bases). Looked up from germline, CDR1 is MNHEY and CDR2 is SVGEGT. V shed 5 bases and J shed 11 bases, with 12 bases lying between them. The CDR3 is 12 amino acids. The CDR3: CASSLGGGELFF. The CDR3 DNA follows: TGTGCCAGCAGTCTTGGGGGAGGAGAGCTGTTTTTT.

The genes are TRBV18 and TRBJ2-5; weak D call: TRBD1 (6 bases). Looked up from germline, CDR1 is KGHSH and CDR2 is LQKENI. The V and J ends lost 3 bases and 2 bases respectively, with 16 bases between them. The CDR3 runs to 16 residues. The CDR3 DNA sequence: TGTGCCAGCTCACCTTACCCCACAGGGCTACAAGAGACCCAGTACTTC. It yields the protein CASSPYPTGLQETQYF.

The rearrangement joins TRBV4-3 to TRBJ1-6, with D perhaps TRBD1 (6 bases). Germline V lookup: CDR1 LGHNA, CDR2 YSLEER. CDR3 size: 13 residues. V was cut by 4 bases and J by 10 bases, with 11 bases left in between. Here the CDR3 reads CASSRNRDSPLHF. The CDR3 nucleotides are TGCGCCAGCAGCCGGAACAGGGACTCACCCCTCCACTTT.